This T cell receptor beta chain was recovered during a study of shared clonotypes between healthy human individuals (dated by TCRdb to about 2020). Regarding the complete study: The cohort included three men and a couple of women between 18 and 49 years of age. Per donor, three plates each were used for CD4 naive and CD4 memory, two for CD8 naive, and one for CD8 memory. Blood TCR repertoires of five healthy adults were deeply sequenced to estimate repertoire size and the extent of clonotype sharing between individuals. To increase sequencing depth and limit assay-specific biases, TCR repertoire library preparation and sequencing were carried out by different laboratories using diverse techniques. Each donor's leukapheresis produced roughly between roughly 0.85 and 9 billion PBMCs.

General study outcomes and caveats: Pairwise subsampling indicated that sequencing depth was expected to affect the degree of clonotype sharing among donors. Across a handful of donors, about 4.5% of naive CD4, roughly 3.5% of naive CD8, about 2.3% of memory CD4, and roughly 0.41% of memory CD8 clonotypes were shared. Rarefaction of sorted-subset datasets indicated incomplete sequencing despite the large sequencing depth. Sampling was restricted to blood, and TCR repertoires in tissue are likely to differ from TCR repertoires in blood. Naive subsets generally had larger estimated clonotype richness than memory subsets. Because the study included only a small number of donors, the genetic and exposure-history diversity represented was limited. Higher generation probabilities were observed for clonotypes shared by all four sorted-subset donors than for non-shared clonotypes.

The donors were healthy, HIV-negative adults with no recently reported acute infections or vaccinations. Every donor was a Caucasian adult living in Nashville, Tennessee, USA. Magnetic negative selection was used to enrich CD4+ T cells, after which naive cells were positively selected on CD45RA and the negative fraction became the memory subset. Blood was obtained by leukapheresis, after which PBMCs were separated by Ficoll-Histopaque density gradient centrifugation and cryopreserved in liquid nitrogen vapor phase. Purity and quantity of every magnetically sorted T cell population were checked by analytical flow cytometry. Each sorted fraction had its genomic DNA isolated and then quantified by UV absorbance on a Nanodrop 2000c. Using the deep immunoSEQ assay, TCR CDR3 regions were amplified from genomic DNA by multiplex PCR. Genomic DNA extracted from each cell subset was distributed evenly over all wells of several immunoSEQ 96-well plates, and each plate served as one replicate. For sorted subsets, each replicate PCR was loaded with 200 ng genomic DNA, equivalent to some 27,000 T cell genomes. Purified libraries were measured with a Qubit 3.0 fluorometer, size-checked on a Bioanalyzer 2100, and measured again with the KAPA Library Quantification kit. Each immunoSEQ 96-well plate was sequenced on its own single-read 150-cycle Illumina NextSeq 550 flow cell. In the original analysis: The immunoSEQ output contained only junctional sequences without quality scores, so filtering could not match that applied to full-length reads. Sequences were annotated with PyIR, a Python wrapper for IgBLAST v1.9, and V/J genes and CDR3 were assigned using IMGT germline references. Any read was removed if the V/J assignment was weak (E-value above 1e-6), the CDR3 was missing, or the read contained stop codons, out-of-frame junctions, or ambiguous translated residues. A V3J clonotype was defined by an identical inferred V gene, J gene, and CDR3 amino acid sequence. Percentage overlap between repertoires was calculated by dividing the number of shared unique clonotypes by the size of the smaller repertoire. Richness of each repertoire was evaluated using RTK rarefaction, the Chao1 estimator, and Recon v2.1 estimates of unobserved clonotypes. For all TCRbeta clonotypes obtained by the gDNA method from a handful of donors, generation probabilities were computed with OLGA. The source is immuneACCESS, and TCRdb retained only in-frame sequences with V and J called. Part of the clones is not carried over; for the studies checked, unresolved V genes explain less than half of this, and the remainder is unexplained. V, J and clone size are those of that table, while D and trimming were read from the DNA. Within this sample are fewer than 3 million clones, with roughly 90% of them counted one time only. 0.3% to 0.4% of the sample goes to the ten largest clones.

On this clone: Its antigen remains unidentified. Base qualities are missing; no much larger clone stands one base away.

V trim: 3 bases; J trim: 6 bases; unmatched bases: 2. As encoded in the germline V gene (reference sequence), CDR1 is LNHDA while CDR2 is SQIVND. From its cysteine to its phenylalanine, the CDR3 spans 14 amino acids. Here the CDR3 DNA is all that survives: 42 bases in frame from base 1. The sequence was collected from a man aged 18 to 29 in good health. Some clones in this sample may be carry-over from other donors' samples. The sequence links TRBV19 to TRBJ1-4; 9 bases in between match TRBD1. Sequencing input: naive CD4+ T cells from PBMCs. The cell subset or site label for this specimen denotes: CD45RA+ positively selected. The DNA is as follows: TGTGCCAGTAGTATCTACAGGGGGCATGAAAAACTGTTTTTT. Its protein reads: CASSIYRGHEKLFF.